Below, 8 T cell receptor beta chains from the same sample are listed, as sequenced in a study of cytomegalovirus exposure and HLA in healthy donors. The primer mix had 60 Vbeta and 13 Jbeta primers. Clones were sequenced by immunoSEQ multiplex PCR, and TCRdb holds only the in-frame ones, with some missing. Of 200,000 to 300,000 clones listed, about four fifths were seen once; the top ten hold approximately 2%. Sequenced input: PBMCs. The receptor source for this set is a woman between 35 and 50 years old in good health and CMV-seropositive.

The chain carries TRBV14 and TRBJ2-7; TRBD2 is a possible D gene (5 bases). CDR3 length: 15 residues. The V and J ends lost 4 bases and 3 bases respectively, with 16 bases between them. CDR1 SGHDN and CDR2 FVKESK come from the germline V gene. The CDR3 nucleotides are TGTGCCAGCAGCCCCCTCGGGGAGCTGATCTACGAGCAGTACTTC. This gives the protein CASSPLGELIYEQYF.

The chain is built from TRBV19 and TRBJ1-2; no definite D call. Looked up from germline, CDR1 is LNHDA and CDR2 is SQIVND (reference sequence). V was trimmed by 0 bases and J by 9 bases, leaving 14 bases between them. CDR3 length: 14 residues. CDR3 nucleotides: TGTGCCAGTAGTATAGAAGAGGCCCCCTTTAGCTACACCTTC. It encodes CASSIEEAPFSYTF.

Details on this clone: Germline is not matched at one junction end, which may reflect a read error. The genes are TRBV7-7 and TRBJ1-1, with 7 bases fitting TRBD1. This CDR3 region has 16 residues. Germline CDR1 reads SSHAT; CDR2 reads FNYEAQ (reference sequence). The CDR3 is CASSQAAKGADTEAFF. The CDR3 region has the DNA TGTGCTAGCAGCCAAGCCGCCAAGGGGGCTGACACTGAAGCTTTCTTT.

This clone has a single count. CDR3 sequence (DNA): TGTGCCTGGAATCTAAACTATGGCTACACCTTC. Translation gives CAWNLNYGYTF. The V gene is TRBV30, the J gene TRBJ1-2, with D hard to call. Trimming stripped 4 bases from V and 2 bases from J, with 5 bases between. The V gene's germline CDR1 is GTSNPN and CDR2 SVGIG (reference sequence). This CDR3 contains 11 residues. The variable domain in full, with the rest retrieved from reference TRBV30 and TRBJ1-2, is SQTIHQWPATLVQPVGSPLSLECTVEGTSNPNLYWYRQAAGRGLQLLFYSVGIGQISSEVPQNLSASRPQDRQFILSSKKLLLSDSGFYLCAWNLNYGYTFGSGTRLTVV.

The V and J genes are TRBV5-4 and TRBJ2-1; 9 nucleotides match TRBD2. CDR3 size: 17 residues. With 4 bases clipped from V and 10 bases from J, the junction kept 18 bases outside the gene matches. Germline CDR1 and CDR2: SGHNT and YYREEE (reference sequence). CDR3 nucleotides: TGTGCCAGCAGCCCCCCCGGCCGCGGGAGGGCCCTCGTCGAGCAGTTCTTC. Its translation: CASSPPGRGRALVEQFF.

This chain uses TRBV4-1 with TRBJ1-5; 12 bases agree with TRBD1. Germline trimming cut 0 bases from V and 6 bases from J; bases unmatched to any gene: 6. Germline V gene sequence: CDR1 MGHRA, CDR2 YSYEKL. This CDR3 is 17 amino acids long. CDR3 nucleotides: TGCGCCAGCAGCCAAGATCAGGGGACAGGGGGCCGTCAGCCCCAGCATTTT. Residues: CASSQDQGTGGRQPQHF.

The rearrangement joins TRBV5-1 to TRBJ2-7; TRBD2 might be the D (7 bases). Trimming took 0 bases from V and 2 from J, leaving 18 bases between them. The CDR3 contains 17 residues. CDR1 SGHRS and CDR2 YFSETQ come from the germline V gene. The CDR3 sequence: CASSLGPLRGGAYEQYF. The CDR3 nucleotides are TGCGCCAGCAGCTTGGGCCCCCTTAGGGGGGGCGCCTACGAGCAGTACTTC.

The rearrangement uses TRBV6-6 and TRBJ2-7, with 8 bases fitting TRBD1. The CDR3 covers 15 residues. The J segment lost 7 bases and the V segment lost 2 bases, leaving 10 bases of the junction unmatched. The germline V gene has CDR1 MNHNY and CDR2 SVGAGI (reference sequence). CDR3 DNA: TGTGCCAGCAGTTACCAGGGGGCCCCCGGGGATGAGCAGTACTTC. Translating it yields CASSYQGAPGDEQYF.